Listed below are T cell receptor beta chains from one sample, sequenced in a study of neurological immune-mediated disorders. A single record per CDR3 protein comes from TCRdb applying MiXCR to the 5' RACE reads. The sample lists some 37,000 distinct CDR3 sequences; roughly 13% were seen once. Sequenced input: PBMCs. Every receptor here comes from a woman between 45 and 60 years old with HTLV-1-associated myelopathy (HAM/TSP). The CDR3 runs from the conserved cysteine through the conserved F or W. Fields, in order: V gene, D gene, clone size, J gene, CDR3 DNA, CDR3 protein. The D gene is left open where the match is weak. Size tells how often a clone was seen (once, few, many) or the class of an expanded clone, and some rows leave it out.

>TRBV20-1|-|many|TRBJ2-3
TGCAGTGCCGAACTTGGCAGTATCGGGCGAATCACAGATACGCAGTATTTT
CSAELGSIGRITDTQYF
>TRBV29-1|TRBD1|many|TRBJ1-2
TGCAGCGGGGAAGACAGGGTTTATGGCTACACCTTC
CSGEDRVYGYTF
>TRBV20-1|TRBD2|many|TRBJ2-2
TGCAGTGCTAGACCCTTGGGACTAGCGGGGGGGCGTTTCACCGGGGAGCTGTTTTTT
CSARPLGLAGGRFTGELFF
>TRBV29-1|-|many|TRBJ2-6
TGCAGCGTTGATGGGGCCTCTGGGGCCAACGTCCTGACTTTC
CSVDGASGANVLTF
>TRBV12-3/TRBV12-4|TRBD2|few|TRBJ2-5
TGTGCCAGCAGTTTAAGGGAGGGAGAGACCCAGTACTTC
CASSLREGETQYF
>TRBV27|-|few|TRBJ2-6
TGTGCCAGCAGCTACGAAAGGGCTGGGGCCAACGTCCTGACTTTC
CASSYERAGANVLTF
>TRBV24-1|-|many|TRBJ1-2
TGTGCCACCAGTGATCCTGGATTAGGCTATGGCTACACCTTC
CATSDPGLGYGYTF
>TRBV7-9|TRBD1|many|TRBJ1-6
TGTGCCAGCAGCAGCATGGGGACAGGGTTTGTACCCCTCCACTTT
CASSSMGTGFVPLHF
>TRBV7-2|-|many|TRBJ1-4
TGTGCCAGCAGCTTAGAACGGCTGGGGCTTAGTGAAAAACTGTTTTTT
CASSLERLGLSEKLFF
>TRBV20-1|TRBD1|many|TRBJ2-7
TGCAGTGCTTGGGACAGGGAGGTCTACGAGCAGTACTTC
CSAWDREVYEQYF
>TRBV3-1|-|many|TRBJ2-1
TGTGCCAGCAGCCAAAGCGGGCTCAACAATGAGCAGTTCTTC
CASSQSGLNNEQFF
>TRBV11-3|-|many|TRBJ2-3
TGTGCCAGCAGCTCTGGAGGGACAGTTAAGGGAGATACGCAGTATTTT
CASSSGGTVKGDTQYF
>TRBV20-1|-|many|TRBJ1-1
TGCAGTGCGGTAGGGAGGGGTACTGAAGCTTTCTTT
CSAVGRGTEAFF
>TRBV12-3/TRBV12-4|TRBD1|-|TRBJ1-1
TGTGCCAACAGCACGGGACAGGGTAACCCAGAAGCTTTCTTT
CANSTGQGNPEAFF
>TRBV3-1|-|many|TRBJ2-2
TGTGCCAGCAGCCCGACAGCCCAGATCATTACCGGGGAGCTGTTTTTT
CASSPTAQIITGELFF
>TRBV28|-|many|TRBJ2-3
TGTGCCAGCAGTTTAATCCTCGCCACGGGGGCCTTTAGCACAGATACGCAGTATTTT
CASSLILATGAFSTDTQYF
>TRBV10-1|-|many|TRBJ1-4
TGCGCCAGCAGCCAGGGGCGGCATGAAAAACTGTTTTTT
CASSQGRHEKLFF
>TRBV29-1|-|many|TRBJ1-1
TGCAGCGTGGTATCAGGGTGGGAGTTACTGAACACTGAAGCTTTCTTT
CSVVSGWELLNTEAFF
>TRBV7-2|-|-|TRBJ1-3
TGTGCCAGCAGCCCCCTTCACAGGGCTGGGAACACCATATATTTT
CASSPLHRAGNTIYF
>TRBV5-1|-|-|TRBJ2-1
TGTGCCAGCAGCTCGGGGGGACAGATCTACAATGAGCAGTTCTTC
CASSSGGQIYNEQFF
>TRBV9|-|many|TRBJ2-3
TGTGCCAGCACGTACGGGGCGAACGCAGATACGCAGTATTTT
CASTYGANADTQYF
>TRBV5-1|-|once|TRBJ1-1
TGCGCCATCAGCCCAGCCGGGACACTGAACACTGAAGCTTTCTTT
CAISPAGTLNTEAFF
>TRBV24-1|TRBD1|many|TRBJ2-3
TGTGCCACCAGTGATCACACCGGGACAGGGACAGATACGCAGTATTTT
CATSDHTGTGTDTQYF
>TRBV2|TRBD2|many|TRBJ2-2
TGTGCCAGCAGCTCCGGGACTAGCGCCGGGGAGCTGTTTTTT
CASSSGTSAGELFF
>TRBV4-3|-|many|TRBJ1-1
TGCGCCAGCAGCCAAGGCCGGGGCGGGGCGGTGAACACTGAAGCTTTCTTT
CASSQGRGGAVNTEAFF
>TRBV5-1|-|many|TRBJ2-5
TGCGCCAGCAGCTTTCAGGGGCCGGGCGAGACCCAGTACTTC
CASSFQGPGETQYF
>TRBV27|-|many|TRBJ1-2
TGTGCCAGCAGGAGGACGGTTCTATCTAACTATGGCTACACCTTC
CASRRTVLSNYGYTF
>TRBV6-1|-|-|TRBJ1-2
TGTGCCAGCAGTGCGGAGCCTCACCATGGCTACACCTTC
CASSAEPHHGYTF
>TRBV5-1|-|many|TRBJ1-1
TGCGCCAGCAGCTTGGTTGCTGAGAACACTGAAGCTTTCTTT
CASSLVAENTEAFF
>TRBV4-1|-|many|TRBJ2-3
TGCGCCAGCAGCCAGCCCCCACAGGGCTCTAGCACAGATACGCAGTATTTT
CASSQPPQGSSTDTQYF
>TRBV5-5|-|many|TRBJ2-3
TGTGCCAGCACCAGAGGTGGGTCCACAGATACGCAGTATTTT
CASTRGGSTDTQYF
>TRBV6-6|TRBD1|many|TRBJ2-7
TGTGCCAGCAGAACCGGGACAGGAGACTACGAGCAGTACTTC
CASRTGTGDYEQYF
>TRBV6-5|-|-|TRBJ1-4
TGTGCCAGCAGACGTTCTGGGCCGGCTCCTTTGGAAAAACTGCTTTTC
CASRRSGPAPLEKLLF
>TRBV21-1|-|medium-sized|TRBJ1-5
TGTGCCAGCAGCAAAGTTAGAGGGTTCCCAAATAATCAGCCCCAGCATTTT
CASSKVRGFPNNQPQHF
>TRBV2|-|many|TRBJ1-4
TGTGCCAGCAGCGGAGCGGCGGCTAATGAAAAACTGTTTTTT
CASSGAAANEKLFF
>TRBV20-1|-|-|TRBJ1-6
TGCAGTGCTAGGAGGCCCGTGAATTTAAATTCACTCCTCCACTTT
CSARRPVNLNSLLHF
>TRBV5-1|-|many|TRBJ2-6
TGCGCCAGCAGTGGGGTGAATGGGGCCAACGTCCTGACTTTC
CASSGVNGANVLTF
>TRBV29-1|-|few|TRBJ2-5
TGCAGCGTTGATAGGGGGACATCCGGGGGGGAGACCCAGTACTTC
CSVDRGTSGGETQYF
>TRBV20-1|TRBD1|-|TRBJ1-5
TGCAGTGCTAGGCCGAGGGACAGTCTAGTCCATCAGCCCCAGCATTTT
CSARPRDSLVHQPQHF
>TRBV20-1|TRBD2|many|TRBJ2-2
TGCAGTGCTAGAGTAGCGGGGGACCGGATCACCGGGGAGCTGTTTTTT
CSARVAGDRITGELFF
>TRBV7-2|TRBD1|many|TRBJ2-2
TGTGCCAGCAGCTACGTCCAGGGGGTGGGAGCCGGGGAGCTGTTTTTT
CASSYVQGVGAGELFF
>TRBV11-3|-|-|TRBJ2-1
TGTGCCAGCAGCTTAGGGACCTTGTACGATGAGCAGTTCTTC
CASSLGTLYDEQFF
>TRBV7-2|-|many|TRBJ2-1
TGTGCCAGCTGGGGAGCCCCTTACAATGAGCAGTTCTTC
CASWGAPYNEQFF
>TRBV7-2|TRBD1|many|TRBJ1-2
TGTGCCAGCAGCTCCAGGACAGGGGAAGACTATGGCTACACCTTC
CASSSRTGEDYGYTF